This T cell receptor beta chain was sequenced for a study of PD-L1 blockade in urothelial cancer. Across the whole study: Male sex and bladder-origin urothelial cancer were recorded for about 90% of the roughly 30 patients. When blood samples were assessed, the median T cell count was around 150,000. Blood drawn 3 weeks (second dose) and 6 weeks after treatment start was analyzed. Study-wide results and caveats: Durable-benefit patients showed greater tumor-associated blood clone expansion at 3 weeks.

Time point of the sample: peripheral blood 6 weeks after treatment start. As regards this clone: The target antigen is unknown.

Some clones are missing from TCRdb's copy, which holds only in-frame ones; the method was immunoSEQ multiplex PCR. The sample carries 40,000 to 60,000 clones, approximately 78% recorded once. This TCR was recovered from a man between 65 and 85 years old with urothelial cancer. The starting material was PBMCs, obtained around atezolizumab (anti-PD-L1) treatment.

CDR3 DNA: TGTGCCATCAGTGAGTCTCCCGACAGGGGCGATTCCTACGAGCAGTACTTC. It yields the protein CAISESPDRGDSYEQYF. V and J are TRBV10-3 and TRBJ2-7, with 8 bases lining up with TRBD1. The CDR3 has 17 residues. The trim removed 0 bases at V and 1 base at J, leaving 8 bases unmatched. Germline V gene sequence: CDR1 ENHRY, CDR2 SYGVKD.